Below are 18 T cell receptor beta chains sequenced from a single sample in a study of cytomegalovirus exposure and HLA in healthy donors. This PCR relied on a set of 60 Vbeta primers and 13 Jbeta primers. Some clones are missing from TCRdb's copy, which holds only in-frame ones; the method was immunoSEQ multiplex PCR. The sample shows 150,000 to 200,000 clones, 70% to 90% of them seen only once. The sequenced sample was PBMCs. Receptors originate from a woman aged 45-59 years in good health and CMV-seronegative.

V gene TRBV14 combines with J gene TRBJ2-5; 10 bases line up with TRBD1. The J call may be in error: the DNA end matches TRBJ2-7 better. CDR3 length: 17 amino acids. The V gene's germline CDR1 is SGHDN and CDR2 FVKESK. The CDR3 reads CASSQDIGDRGPYEQYF. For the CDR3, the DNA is TGTGCCAGCAGCCAAGATATAGGAGACAGGGGGCCTTACGAGCAGTACTTC.

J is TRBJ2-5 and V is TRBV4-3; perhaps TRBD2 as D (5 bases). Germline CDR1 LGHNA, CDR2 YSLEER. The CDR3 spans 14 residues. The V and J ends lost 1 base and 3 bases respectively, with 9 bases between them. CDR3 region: CASSQGTVEETQYF. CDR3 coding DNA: TGCGCCAGCAGCCAAGGGACTGTGGAAGAGACCCAGTACTTC.

CDR3 residues: CASRELKGGQETQYF. The CDR3 coding sequence is TGTGCCAGCAGGGAACTGAAAGGGGGCCAAGAGACCCAGTACTTC. The V and J genes are TRBV6-1 and TRBJ2-5, with a possible D match to TRBD1 (6 bases). V was clipped by 6 bases and J by 1 base, with 15 bases between them. Germline lookup yields CDR1 MNHNS and CDR2 SASEGT. The CDR3 extends over 15 amino acids.

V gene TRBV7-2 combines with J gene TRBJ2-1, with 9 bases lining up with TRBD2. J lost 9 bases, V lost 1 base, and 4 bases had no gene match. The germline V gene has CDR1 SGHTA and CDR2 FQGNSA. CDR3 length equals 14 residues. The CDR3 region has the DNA TGTGCCAGCAGCTTAGAGCGGGGGGCGGGTGAGCAGTTCTTC. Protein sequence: CASSLERGAGEQFF.

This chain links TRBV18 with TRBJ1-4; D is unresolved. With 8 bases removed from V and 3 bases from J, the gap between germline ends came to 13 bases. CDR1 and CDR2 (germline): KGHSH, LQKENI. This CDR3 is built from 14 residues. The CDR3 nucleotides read TGTGCCAGCCGCGTCCAGGTTCCTAATGAAAAACTGTTTTTT. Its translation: CASRVQVPNEKLFF. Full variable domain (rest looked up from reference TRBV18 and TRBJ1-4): NAGVMQNPRHLVRRRGQEARLRCSPMKGHSHVYWYRQLPEEGLKFMVYLQKENIIDESGMPKERFSAEFPKEGPSILRIQQVVRGDSAAYFCASRVQVPNEKLFFGSGTQLSVL.

The CDR3 loop reads CASSQWVVSAYSYNEQFF. CDR3 nucleotides: TGTGCCAGCAGCCAGTGGGTCGTTAGCGCATACTCCTACAATGAGCAGTTCTTC. The chain uses TRBV14 and TRBJ2-1, with TRBD2 as a possible D gene (5 bases). Germline V gene data show CDR1 as SGHDN and CDR2 as FVKESK. The CDR3 is 18 amino acids. Trimming pared 3 bases from V and 0 bases from J, leaving 18 bases between.

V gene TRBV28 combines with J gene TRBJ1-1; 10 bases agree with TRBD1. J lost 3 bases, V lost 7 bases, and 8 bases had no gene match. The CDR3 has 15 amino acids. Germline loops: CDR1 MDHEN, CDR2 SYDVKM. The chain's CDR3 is CASTPPGTGDTEAFF. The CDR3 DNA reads TGTGCCAGCACCCCCCCCGGGACAGGGGACACTGAAGCTTTCTTT.

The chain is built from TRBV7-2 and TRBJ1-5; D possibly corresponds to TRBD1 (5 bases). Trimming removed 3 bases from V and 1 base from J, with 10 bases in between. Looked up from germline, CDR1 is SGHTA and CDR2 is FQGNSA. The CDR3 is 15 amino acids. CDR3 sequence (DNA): TGTGCCAGCAGCTTGCAAAGGGGAAGCAATCAGCCCCAGCATTTT. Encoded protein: CASSLQRGSNQPQHF.

CDR3 sequence (DNA): TGTGCCAGCAGCATCGGACTAGAGGGGAGCACAGATACGCAGTATTTT. Translated, it gives CASSIGLEGSTDTQYF. The V call is TRBV11-3, the J call TRBJ2-3; TRBD2 aligns across 7 bases. With 5 bases clipped from V and 0 bases from J, the junction kept 8 bases outside the gene matches. The length of the CDR3 is 16 residues. CDR1 SGHNT and CDR2 YENEEA come from the germline V gene.

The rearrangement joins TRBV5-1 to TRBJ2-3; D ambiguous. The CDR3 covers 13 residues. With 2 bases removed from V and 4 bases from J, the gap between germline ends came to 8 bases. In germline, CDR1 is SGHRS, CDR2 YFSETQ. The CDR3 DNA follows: TGCGCCAGCAGCTTCATAACAGCAGATACGCAGTATTTT. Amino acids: CASSFITADTQYF.

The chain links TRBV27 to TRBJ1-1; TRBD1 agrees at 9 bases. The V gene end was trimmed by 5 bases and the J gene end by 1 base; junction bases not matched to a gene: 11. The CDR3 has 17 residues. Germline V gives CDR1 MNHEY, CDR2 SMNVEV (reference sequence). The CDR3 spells CASSPLTGGVWNTEAFF. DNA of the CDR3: TGTGCCAGCAGTCCGCTGACAGGGGGTGTTTGGAACACTGAAGCTTTCTTT.

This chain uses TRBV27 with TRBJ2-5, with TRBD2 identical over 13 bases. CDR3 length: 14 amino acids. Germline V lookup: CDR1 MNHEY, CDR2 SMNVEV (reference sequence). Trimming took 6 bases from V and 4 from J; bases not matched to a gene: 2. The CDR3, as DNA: TGTGCCAGCAGACTAGCGGGAGGGCCAGAGACCCAGTACTTC. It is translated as CASRLAGGPETQYF.

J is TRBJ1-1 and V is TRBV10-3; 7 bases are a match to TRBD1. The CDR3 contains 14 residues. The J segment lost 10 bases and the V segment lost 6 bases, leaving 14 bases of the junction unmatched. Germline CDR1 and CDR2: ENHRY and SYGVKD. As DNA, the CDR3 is TGTGCCATCAGACCCGACAGGGCGGGTCGTGGAGCTTTCTTT. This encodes CAIRPDRAGRGAFF.

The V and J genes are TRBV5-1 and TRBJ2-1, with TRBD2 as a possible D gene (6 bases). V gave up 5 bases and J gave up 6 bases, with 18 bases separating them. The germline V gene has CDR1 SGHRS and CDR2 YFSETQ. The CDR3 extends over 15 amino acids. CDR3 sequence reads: CASRPTGGRGNEQFF. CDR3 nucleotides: TGCGCCAGCAGGCCGACGGGCGGGCGGGGCAATGAGCAGTTCTTC.

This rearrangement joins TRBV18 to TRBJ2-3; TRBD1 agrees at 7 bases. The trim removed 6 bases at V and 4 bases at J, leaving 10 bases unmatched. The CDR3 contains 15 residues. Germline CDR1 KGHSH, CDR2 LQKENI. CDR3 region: CASSPTGLLADTQYF. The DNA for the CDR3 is TGTGCCAGCTCCCCGACAGGGCTTCTTGCAGATACGCAGTATTTT.

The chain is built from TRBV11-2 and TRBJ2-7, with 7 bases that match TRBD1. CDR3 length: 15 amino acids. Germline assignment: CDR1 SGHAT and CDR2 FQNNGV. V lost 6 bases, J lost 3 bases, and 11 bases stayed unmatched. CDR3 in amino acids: CASSHTNRGCYEQYF. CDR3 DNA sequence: TGTGCCAGCAGTCATACCAACAGGGGCTGCTACGAGCAGTACTTC.

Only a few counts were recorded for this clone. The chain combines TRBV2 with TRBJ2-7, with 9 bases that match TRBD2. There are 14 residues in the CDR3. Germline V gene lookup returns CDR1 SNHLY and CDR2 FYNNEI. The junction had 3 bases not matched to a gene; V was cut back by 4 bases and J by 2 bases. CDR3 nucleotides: TGTGCCAGCAGTGTGACTAGCGGTCCCTACGAGCAGTACTTC. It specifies CASSVTSGPYEQYF.

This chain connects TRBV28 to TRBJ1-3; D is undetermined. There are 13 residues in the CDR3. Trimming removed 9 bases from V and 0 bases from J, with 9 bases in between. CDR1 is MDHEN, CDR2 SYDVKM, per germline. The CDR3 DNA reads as TGTGCCAGTCAGGAAAGCTCTGGAAACACCATATATTTT. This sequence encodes CASQESSGNTIYF.